This TCR beta chain stems from a study of cytomegalovirus exposure and HLA in healthy donors (TCRdb year 2017). Concerning the study at large: In an earlier analysis of 587 of the donors, about 270 Gb of sequence data and 117 million unique TCR beta sequences from roughly 190 million T cells were reported. Typing coverage varied by locus: about 629-640 donors for A, B, C, DRB1 and DQB1; approximately 520 for DQA1; around 570 for DPA1; 450 to 480 for DPB1. Rather than drawing on any new phenotypic data, the later analysis identified candidate immune exposures from TCR beta sequences and the way those sequences occurred across donors. Besides the first cohort of around 670 subjects, a separate validation cohort made up of 120 different subjects was used. High-throughput TCR immunosequencing, statistical association of individual TCRs with disease status, and machine learning were combined to predict cytomegalovirus infection status. Several DR-DQ haplotypes were handled as single units for association and clustering because linkage in the cohort was strong. A later analysis re-examined previously published TCR beta repertoires from more than 550 donors and added high-resolution HLA genotyping to investigate patterns of TCR occurrence. The study used immunosequencing to profile the T cell repertoires of around 600 subjects and linked those repertoires to cytomegalovirus serostatus. Around 320 gigabases of sequencing data and approximately 80 million unique TCR sequences were included in an early release covering around 600 HLA-typed donors. On average, over 200,000 unique TCR beta nucleotide sequences were sequenced per donor among about 400 genotyped donors of the cohort, with 15% to 20% of those sequences being non-productive. The study aimed to test whether cataloging public T cell receptors could reveal signatures of past pathogen exposure. A later genetic analysis used genome-wide SNP genotypes for about 55% of the 666 donors, treating that subset as a discovery cohort. Donor age, sex, ethnicity and CMV serostatus were compiled alongside the repertoire data. Of the 398 genotyped donors, roughly 80% were placed in the genetic ancestry cluster associated with self-reported Caucasian donors. HLA typing included class I and class II loci at four-digit resolution. In an earlier analysis of 587 of the donors, high-throughput TCR beta sequencing was used to judge whether each TCR beta V gene segment behaved as functional or pseudogenic. All discovery cohort repertoires had been generated on a single sequencing platform. Broad study findings and their caveats: Roughly uniform sequencing depth across donors was assumed in presence/absence analyses, although this assumption may not hold. In a later analysis, several top co-occurrence clusters were reported to appear linked to parvovirus B19, influenza, CMV and Epstein-Barr virus. A later analysis found that HLA-associated TCR beta chains were more clonally expanded and had lower generation probabilities than equally common non-associated chains. The classifier was reported to diagnose cytomegalovirus status with high specificity and sensitivity in both the original and validation cohorts. The earlier analysis of 450 to 700 of the donors excluded some 15 rarely observed V segments, including chromosome 9 orphons, because counts were too low. When HLA alleles, especially DR and DQ, strongly co-occurred, TCR associations were difficult to assign to individual alleles. Some IMGT-functional V segments, including TRBV6-2 and TRBV6-3, could not be distinguished by the 87-base-pair reads and were therefore excluded. While some public TCRs were present in many individuals, most TCR sequences turned up only very rarely across donors. The cohort was sequenced for TCR beta chains only, and without alpha or paired-chain data the features that could be detected were limited. A few of the identified cytomegalovirus-associated TCR beta chains were confirmed in vitro to be specific for cytomegalovirus antigens. Correlated functional status among segregating V segments might reflect linkage disequilibrium, but an unknown experimental factor could not be ruled out. A later genetic analysis reported fewer N-insertions in productive TCRs among donors in an Asian-associated ancestry cluster than the roughly 700-donor mean. In a later analysis, TCR association rates were found to vary across HLA loci, with the most associated TCRs seen for DRB1 alleles and the fewest for HLA-C alleles. A further reported finding was that TCR beta sequences accurately predicted the HLA-A and HLA-B alleles for most subjects in the first cohort. An earlier analysis of several hundred of the donors showed that most TCR beta V segments appeared in productive rearrangements either about 90% or about 30% of the time, which broadly matched IMGT annotations. According to a later analysis, most CMV-associated TCR beta chains appeared to be HLA-restricted, and the HLA associations seemed to be driven largely by CMV exposure. The study listed around 160 TCR beta chains as associated with cytomegalovirus. The authors suggested that the approach could potentially be generalized to other disease states and immunological phenotypes. Because some donors lacked HLA typing at each locus, the association tests relied only on the typed subset. A cluster of highly shared sequence variants was judged likely to be a technical artifact of the sequencing pipeline. In a later analysis, 16,951 TCR beta sequences were associated with specific HLA alleles at a false discovery rate of 0.05. For the cohort, immune exposure information was limited to CMV serostatus. A later genetic analysis associated a missense DCLRE1C variant with V-gene and J-gene trimming of TCR beta chains, and an independent cohort replicated the association.

Looking up the germline V gene (reference sequence) yields CDR1 MNHEY and CDR2 SMNVEV. Its CDR3 holds 14 amino acids, cysteine through phenylalanine. Only CDR3 DNA is held: 42 bases, read in frame from base 1. At the junction V is shortened by 2 bases and J by 3 bases, with 11 bases in between. With respect to this clone: Its antigen has not been determined. Base qualities were left out, and no much larger clone turns up one base away.

Library preparation employed the immunoSEQ multiplex PCR assay. For the multiplex PCR, a mixture combining 60 forward primers for TCR Vbeta segments and 13 reverse primers for TCR Jbeta segments was used. Amplification of the CDR3 region of rearranged TCR beta genes was performed with a multiplex PCR assay on genomic DNA. Amplified TCR beta libraries were sequenced as 87-base-pair reads on the Illumina HiSeq System. As for the original processing: A later analysis counted tens of millions of unique TCR beta chains across the 670 or so repertoires, and roughly 10 million of these chains were shared by at least two donors. Raw reads were error-corrected and collapsed into unique sequences with a nearest-neighbor algorithm that merged closely related sequences to remove PCR and sequencing errors. Alignment of CDR3 sequences to IMGT reference sequences was used to assign V, D and J gene segments. For a sequence to be retained, a match of at least six nucleotides was required to both a V gene segment and a J gene segment. Rearrangements were called productive when the CDR3 lacked stop codons and stayed in frame with V and J; all others were non-productive. CDR3 was defined according to IMGT convention as the region running from the second conserved V-encoded cysteine to the conserved J-encoded phenylalanine. The earlier analysis of 550 to 650 of the donors excluded any sequence lacking an unambiguous match to a single V gene segment. An earlier analysis of 450 to 650 of the donors called V segments functional above 56.7% productive rearrangements and segregating when the between-donor standard deviation exceeded 5%. To diagnose cytomegalovirus status from the catalog of TCR beta chain sequences, a statistical classification framework was built. V and J gene assignment, in a later analysis, came from comparing TCR nucleotide sequences with IMGT/GENE-DB human TR gene sequences. In a later analysis, CDR3 sequences and most-parsimonious VDJ recombination scenarios were assigned using the TCRdist pipeline. In a later analysis, each TCR beta chain was defined by its CDR3 amino acid sequence together with its V-gene family, and reads without a unique V-gene family were excluded. As a way to deal with suspected cross-contamination and a sequencing artifact, a later analysis dropped approximately 590 nucleotide sequences that were highly shared and had low generation probability. In a later analysis, a clonal expansion index was calculated for each public chain from normalized within-repertoire ranks of inferred template counts. A later analysis computed generation probabilities with a VDJ recombination model fitted to out-of-frame rearrangements, and checked the results against IGoR. In a later analysis, hypergeometric tests were used to score TCR-TCR, TCR-HLA and TCR-CMV co-occurrence, with a repertoire-size bias correction applied to TCR pairs. To estimate false discovery rates, a later analysis permuted the HLA or CMV assignments 20 times. A later analysis grouped co-occurring TCRs with DBSCAN, adding TCRdist sequence similarity when clustering within HLA-allele-positive subsets. For co-occurrence clustering, repertoires with fewer than 30,000 or more than 120,000 public chains were excluded, along with roughly 5 repertoires with anomalous nucleotide sharing. The table was pulled from immuneACCESS by TCRdb, which kept in-frame rearrangements only. Such tables lose some clones; where checked, under half of the loss comes from unresolved V genes, and the rest has no known cause. The V and J calls and clone size are taken from that table; D and trimming were inferred from the DNA. The sample records more than 75,000 clones, around 80% of which are singletons. The ten largest clones add up to roughly 2.5% of the sample.

The cohort consisted of 650 to 700 healthy bone marrow donors. At the time of sampling, every cohort member was nominally healthy, though immune exposures that went unrecorded were likely present. The donor was CMV seronegative and belonged to the group of 352 seronegative cohort members. A peripheral blood sample was collected from each donor, and TCR beta sequencing was performed on peripheral blood mononuclear cells. The Qiagen DNeasy Blood Extraction Kit was used to extract genomic DNA from the blood cell samples. This receptor chain uses TRBV27 and TRBJ2-7; matching of 6 bases hints at TRBD1 as the D gene. Sequenced material: PBMCs. The TCR comes from a man between 25 and 39 years old in good health and CMV-seronegative. For the CDR3, the sequence is CASSLRDNYYEQYF. The DNA reads as follows: TGTGCCAGCAGTTTAAGGGACAATTACTACGAGCAGTACTTC.